These T cell receptor beta chains were read from a single sample in a study of T-cell memory formation after mild COVID-19. MiXCR was run by TCRdb on the 5' RACE reads, yielding one entry per CDR3 protein. This repertoire shows around 29,000 distinct CDR3 sequences, 12% found once; its top ten account for 12% to 15%. Material for sequencing was PBMCs or a T cell subset sorted from them (not recorded which). Every receptor here comes from an adult woman who had mild COVID-19 (a few samples of this study predate the infection). Cell type and time point are not known. The CDR3 runs from the conserved cysteine through the conserved F or W. A D gene is named only where the DNA matches it firmly. Some rows have no size entry. The others give once, few or many, or a class for an expanded clone.

TRBV24-1	many	.	TRBJ2-1	TGTGCCACGACCCAGGGGGGGGGAGGGTACAATGAGCAGTTCTTC	CATTQGGGGYNEQFF
TRBV4-3	.	.	TRBJ2-1	TGCGCCAGCAGCCAAGATCGGAACAATGAGCAGTTCTTC	CASSQDRNNEQFF
TRBV5-1	many	TRBD1	TRBJ2-1	TGCGCCAGCAGCTGGCTCACAGGGGGCGTGAGTAATGAGCAGTTCTTC	CASSWLTGGVSNEQFF
TRBV9	.	.	TRBJ2-7	TGTGCCAGCAGCGTCTCCGGGGGCGCGGACTACGAGCAGTACTTC	CASSVSGGADYEQYF
TRBV24-1	.	.	TRBJ2-5	TGTGCCACCAGTGATTTAACAACTCAAGAGACCCAGTACTTC	CATSDLTTQETQYF
TRBV5-1	many	.	TRBJ2-7	TGCGCCAGCAGCTTCGGCTCCTACGAGCAGTACTTC	CASSFGSYEQYF
TRBV3-1	many	.	TRBJ2-1	TGTGCCAGCAGCCAAGACGTGGGCACCTACAATGAGCAGTTCTTC	CASSQDVGTYNEQFF
TRBV24-1	many	.	TRBJ2-1	TGTGCCACCAGTGAACCCAACAAAAATGAGCAGTTCTTC	CATSEPNKNEQFF
TRBV12-3/TRBV12-4	many	.	TRBJ1-5	TGTGCCAGCAGTTTAGGTCAGGCAGGCAATCAGCCCCAGCATTTT	CASSLGQAGNQPQHF
TRBV5-6	medium-sized	TRBD1	TRBJ2-7	TGTGCCAGCAGCTTCCTAGGGACAGGGGGCTCCTACGAGCAGTACTTC	CASSFLGTGGSYEQYF
TRBV20-1	many	.	TRBJ2-4	TGCAGTGCTAGAGATCCGATAGCGAGGGCCAAAAACATTCAGTACTTC	CSARDPIARAKNIQYF
TRBV19	many	TRBD1	TRBJ2-7	TGTGCCACGCGACCGGGACAGGGCTACGAGCAGTACTTC	CATRPGQGYEQYF
TRBV12-3/TRBV12-4	many	.	TRBJ2-1	TGTGCCAGCAGTTTAGCGGCCCTGGGGTCTAATGAGCAGTTCTTC	CASSLAALGSNEQFF
TRBV27	few	.	TRBJ1-3	TGTGCCAGCAGCGGGAGGACTGGAAACACCATATATTTT	CASSGRTGNTIYF
TRBV7-2	many	.	TRBJ2-1	TGTGCCAGCAGCCCCGGGGTTATGGGTGGAAATGAGCAGTTCTTC	CASSPGVMGGNEQFF
TRBV18	many	.	TRBJ1-2	TGTGCCAGCTCACCTGAGGACGTCTGGGGAGGCTATGGCTACACCTTC	CASSPEDVWGGYGYTF
TRBV25-1	many	.	TRBJ2-7	TGTGCCAGCAGTGAAGAGGAAGGCTCCTACGAGCAGTACTTC	CASSEEEGSYEQYF
TRBV5-1	many	.	TRBJ2-7	TGCGCCAGCAGCTTTGGGTCCGACGAGCAGTACTTC	CASSFGSDEQYF
TRBV6-2/TRBV6-3	many	TRBD1	TRBJ1-1	TGTGCCAGCAGTTACTGGACAGGTCACACTGAAGCTTTCTTT	CASSYWTGHTEAFF
TRBV20-1	many	TRBD2	TRBJ2-5	TGCAGTGCTAGAGAGCCTAGCGGCTTAGGCCAGTACTTC	CSAREPSGLGQYF
TRBV9	many	.	TRBJ2-3	TGTGCCAGCAGCGCCCAACTTGGGGGCACAGATACGCAGTATTTT	CASSAQLGGTDTQYF
TRBV6-6	few	TRBD1	TRBJ2-7	TGTGCCAGCAGTTACTTTCAGGACAGGGGGCACGGCGAGCAGTACTTC	CASSYFQDRGHGEQYF
TRBV11-2	few	TRBD1	TRBJ1-2	TGTGCCAGCAGCCCTGGACAGGACTATGGCTACACCTTC	CASSPGQDYGYTF
TRBV27	many	.	TRBJ1-1	TGTGCCAGCAGTCCCGGGGGACACCCGAACACTGAAGCTTTCTTT	CASSPGGHPNTEAFF
TRBV15	many	.	TRBJ2-3	TGTGCCACCAGCAGAGATGTGGTGAGCACAGATACGCAGTATTTT	CATSRDVVSTDTQYF
TRBV2	many	TRBD1	TRBJ1-5	TGTGCCAGCAACACACCAGGGACAGGACAGAATCAGCCCCAGCATTTT	CASNTPGTGQNQPQHF
TRBV4-1	many	.	TRBJ1-2	TGCGCCAGCAGCCAAGTTTTGCTGGGCTATGGCTACACCTTC	CASSQVLLGYGYTF
TRBV7-2	many	.	TRBJ1-6	TGTGCCAGCAGCCTAGGACCGGGAGGCTGGCCCCTCCACTTT	CASSLGPGGWPLHF